These 6 T cell receptor beta chains originate from one sample sequenced in a study of cytotoxic CD8 clonotypes in ibrutinib-treated CLL. Measured with immunoSEQ multiplex PCR; TCRdb has only the in-frame clones, and not every one. Found here are 160,000 or so clones, around 84% of them singletons; the top ten hold roughly 1.9%. This material consisted of PBMCs, taken after 12 months of ibrutinib treatment. The receptors here all came from a human donor with chronic lymphocytic leukemia.

The rearrangement joins TRBV6-5 to TRBJ2-7, with D possibly matching TRBD2 (5 bases). Germline-derived CDR1 and CDR2 are MNHEY and SVGAGI. CDR3 length equals 12 residues. Trimming removed 2 bases at V and 7 bases at J, with 9 bases between. The CDR3 sequence: CASSYAGNEQYF. In DNA form, the CDR3 reads TGTGCCAGCAGTTACGCCGGGAATGAGCAGTACTTC.

The chain carries TRBV29-1 and TRBJ1-5; a possible D gene is TRBD1 (5 bases). Germline V lookup: CDR1 SQVTM, CDR2 ANQGSEA. CDR3 length: 13 amino acids. The germline V and J ends were trimmed by 7 bases and 4 bases, with 14 bases remaining between them. The DNA of the CDR3 is TGCAGCGGCGGGGAGGGGCGGAATCAGCCCCAGCATTTT. Translated: CSGGEGRNQPQHF.

The rearrangement uses TRBV27 and TRBJ1-6; D uncertain. The CDR3 runs 12 residues. Trimming shortened V by 1 base and J by 9 bases, and 4 bases separated the two germline ends. Germline V gene data show CDR1 as MNHEY and CDR2 as SMNVEV (reference sequence). Written as DNA, the CDR3 is TGTGCCAGCAGTTTATGGGGTTCACCCCTCCACTTT. Encoded protein: CASSLWGSPLHF.

This clone was seen a single time. The chain is built from TRBV5-1 and TRBJ1-6, with TRBD1 matching over 10 bases. The CDR3 contains 18 residues. Trimming took 0 bases from V and 0 from J; bases not matched to a gene: 3. Germline-derived CDR1 and CDR2 are SGHRS and YFSETQ. The DNA of the CDR3 is TGCGCCAGCAGCTTGGCCGGGACAGGGGCCTCCTATAATTCACCCCTCCACTTT. Protein product: CASSLAGTGASYNSPLHF. The variable domain in full, with the rest retrieved from reference TRBV5-1 and TRBJ1-6, is KAGVTQTPRYLIKTRGQQVTLSCSPISGHRSVSWYQQTPGQGLQFLFEYFSETQRNKGNFPGRFSGRQFSNSRSEMNVSTLELGDSALYLCASSLAGTGASYNSPLHFGNGTRLTVT.

The rearrangement links TRBV9 to TRBJ2-1; D may match TRBD1 or TRBD2 (5 bases each). Germline CDR1 and CDR2: SGDLS and YYNGEE. The CDR3 consists of 15 residues. V lost 0 bases, J lost 5 bases, and 12 bases lay in between. The CDR3 region has the DNA TGTGCCAGCAGCGTAGACGGGACGTCGGACAATGAGCAGTTCTTC. It translates to CASSVDGTSDNEQFF.

The V gene is TRBV7-9, the J gene TRBJ2-1; D might be TRBD2 (5 bases). CDR1 SEHNR and CDR2 FQNEAQ come from the germline V gene (reference sequence). V was pared by 1 base and J by 7 bases, with 14 bases between. There are 15 residues in the CDR3. CDR3 sequence (DNA): TGTGCCAGCAGCTTAGGGCGGGTACTTGGGAATGAGCAGTTCTTC. Protein product: CASSLGRVLGNEQFF.